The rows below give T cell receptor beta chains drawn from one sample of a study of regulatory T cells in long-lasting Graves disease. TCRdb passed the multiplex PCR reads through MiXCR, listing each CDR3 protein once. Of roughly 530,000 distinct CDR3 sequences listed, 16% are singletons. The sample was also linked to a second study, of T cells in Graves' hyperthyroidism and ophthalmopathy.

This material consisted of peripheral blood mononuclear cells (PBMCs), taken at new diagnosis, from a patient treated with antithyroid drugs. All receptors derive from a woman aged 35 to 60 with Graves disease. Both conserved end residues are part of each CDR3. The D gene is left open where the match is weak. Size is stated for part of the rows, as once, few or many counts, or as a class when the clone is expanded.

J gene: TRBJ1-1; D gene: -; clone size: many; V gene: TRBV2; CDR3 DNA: TGTGCCAGCAGCCCCGGGACCCACATCCGAGTTGGTGAAGCTTTCTTT; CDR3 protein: CASSPGTHIRVGEAFF
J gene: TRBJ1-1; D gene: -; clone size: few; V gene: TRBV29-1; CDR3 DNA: TGCAGCGTTGGTGACGCCGGGGGAGCTTTCTTT; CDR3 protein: CSVGDAGGAFF
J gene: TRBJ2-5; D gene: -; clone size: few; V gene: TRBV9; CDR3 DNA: TGTGCCAGCAGCGTTGGGAACCAAGAGACCCAGTACTTC; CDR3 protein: CASSVGNQETQYF
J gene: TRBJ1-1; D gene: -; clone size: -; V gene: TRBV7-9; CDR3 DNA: TGTGCCAGCAGCTTTTTCGGGGTTGTGAACACTGAAGCTTTCTTT; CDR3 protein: CASSFFGVVNTEAFF
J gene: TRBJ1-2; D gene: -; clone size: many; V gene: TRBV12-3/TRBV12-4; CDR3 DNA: TGTGCCAGCAGCCCAGGAAACTATGGCTACACCTTC; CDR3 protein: CASSPGNYGYTF
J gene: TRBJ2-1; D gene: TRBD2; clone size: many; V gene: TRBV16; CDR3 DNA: TGTGCCAGCAGCCAAACTAGCGGGGGGGCCAGCTACAATGAGCAGTTCTTC; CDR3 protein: CASSQTSGGASYNEQFF
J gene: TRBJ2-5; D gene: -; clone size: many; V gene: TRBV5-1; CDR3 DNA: TGCGCCAGCAGCGCTCAGGGGAGGGAGACCCAGTACTTC; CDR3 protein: CASSAQGRETQYF
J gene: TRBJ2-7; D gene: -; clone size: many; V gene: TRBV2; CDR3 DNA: TGTGCCAGCAATGCGGGGTTGGGCGAGCAGTACTTC; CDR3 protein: CASNAGLGEQYF
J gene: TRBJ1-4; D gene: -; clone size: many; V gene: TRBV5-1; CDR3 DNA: TGCGCCAGCAGCTTGTACGGGACATACATTGAAAAACTGTTTTTT; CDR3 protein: CASSLYGTYIEKLFF
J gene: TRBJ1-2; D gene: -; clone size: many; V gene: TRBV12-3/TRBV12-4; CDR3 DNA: TGTGCCAGCAGTTCCCGGGCGACCCATGGCTACACCTTC; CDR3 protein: CASSSRATHGYTF
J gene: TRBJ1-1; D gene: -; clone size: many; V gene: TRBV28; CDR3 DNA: TGTGCCAGCAGTCCATCAGGGGCGAGTGAAGCTTTCTTT; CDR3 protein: CASSPSGASEAFF
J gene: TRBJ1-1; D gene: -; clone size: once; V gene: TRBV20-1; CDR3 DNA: TGCAGTGCTAGTTTGGGTTATGACACTGAAGCTTTCTTT; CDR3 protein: CSASLGYDTEAFF
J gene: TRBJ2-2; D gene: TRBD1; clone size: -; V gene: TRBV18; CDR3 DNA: TGTGCCAGCTCACAGCAACAGGGGGCGCAGAACACCGGGGAGCTGTTTTTT; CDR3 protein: CASSQQQGAQNTGELFF
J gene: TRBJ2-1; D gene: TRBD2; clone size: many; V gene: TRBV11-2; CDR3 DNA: TGTGCCAGCAGCAATACTAGCGGGGGGCATGAGCAGTTCTTC; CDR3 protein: CASSNTSGGHEQFF
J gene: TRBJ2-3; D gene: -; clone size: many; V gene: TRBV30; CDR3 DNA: TGTGCCTGGAGATCCAGCGGAGATACGCAGTATTTT; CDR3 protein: CAWRSSGDTQYF
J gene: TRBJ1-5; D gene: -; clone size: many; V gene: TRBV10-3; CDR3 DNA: TGTGCCATCAGTGAATCTGGGGTGCAACCCCAGCATTTT; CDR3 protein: CAISESGVQPQHF
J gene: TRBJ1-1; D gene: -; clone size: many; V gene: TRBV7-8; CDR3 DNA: TGTGCCAGCAGCTTAGGCCCATCCAGGGGGAACACTGAAGCTTTCTTT; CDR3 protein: CASSLGPSRGNTEAFF
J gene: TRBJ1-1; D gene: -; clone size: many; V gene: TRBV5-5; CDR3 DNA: TGTGCCAGCAGCTTGGGGGCCACAGGATCCGCATCTTTT; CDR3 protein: CASSLGATGSASF
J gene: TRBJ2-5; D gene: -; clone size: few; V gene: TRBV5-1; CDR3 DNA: TGCGCCAGCAAGGATAGAAACCAAGAGACCCAGTACTTC; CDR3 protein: CASKDRNQETQYF
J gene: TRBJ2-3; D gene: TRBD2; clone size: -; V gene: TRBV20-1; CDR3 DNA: TGCAGTGCTAGACCACTAGCGGGGCTCACAGATACGCAGTATTTT; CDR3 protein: CSARPLAGLTDTQYF
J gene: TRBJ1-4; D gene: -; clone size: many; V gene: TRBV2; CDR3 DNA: TGTGCCAGTGTGCCTGACACATCAACTAATGAAAAACTGTTTTTT; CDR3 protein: CASVPDTSTNEKLFF
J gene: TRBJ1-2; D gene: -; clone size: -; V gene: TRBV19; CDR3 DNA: TGTGCCAGCCTGACGCAGGGCGTTAACTATGGCTACACCTTC; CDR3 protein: CASLTQGVNYGYTF
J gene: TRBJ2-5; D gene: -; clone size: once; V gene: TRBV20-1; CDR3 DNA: TGCAGTGCTAGAGATGGCGGAAGTCCAAAAGAGACCCAGTACTTC; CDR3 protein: CSARDGGSPKETQYF
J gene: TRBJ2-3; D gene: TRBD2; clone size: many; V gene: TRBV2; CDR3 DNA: TGTGCCTGCCAACCGGGGACTAGTTTCGATACGCAGTATTTT; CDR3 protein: CACQPGTSFDTQYF
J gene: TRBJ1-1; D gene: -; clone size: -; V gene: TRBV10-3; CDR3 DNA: TGTGCCATCAGCCCCGACAGCCTCAACACTGAAGCTTTCTTT; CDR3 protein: CAISPDSLNTEAFF
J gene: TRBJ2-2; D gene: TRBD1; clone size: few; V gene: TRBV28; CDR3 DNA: TGTGCCAGCAGTAGAGGAGATGGGACAGGGGGACGCGGGGAGCTGTTTTTT; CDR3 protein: CASSRGDGTGGRGELFF
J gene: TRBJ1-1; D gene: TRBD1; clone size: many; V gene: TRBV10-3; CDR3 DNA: TGTGCCATCAGTGAAAACAGGGGTATAATGAACACTGAAGCTTTCTTT; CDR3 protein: CAISENRGIMNTEAFF
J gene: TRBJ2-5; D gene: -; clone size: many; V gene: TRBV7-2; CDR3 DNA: TGTGCCAGCAGGGCCCTCCGGAAGACCCAGTACTTC; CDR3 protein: CASRALRKTQYF
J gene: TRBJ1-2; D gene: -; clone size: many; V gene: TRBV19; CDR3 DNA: TGTGCCAAAACAAGGGCAGCACAAATGAGCTATGGCTACACCTTC; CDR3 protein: CAKTRAAQMSYGYTF
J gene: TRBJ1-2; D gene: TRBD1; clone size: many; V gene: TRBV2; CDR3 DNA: TGTGCCAGCAGTCTACACCCGGGACAGGGCTATGGCTACACCTTC; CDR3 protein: CASSLHPGQGYGYTF
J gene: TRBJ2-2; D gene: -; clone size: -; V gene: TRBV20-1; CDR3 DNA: TGCAGTGCTAGAGATCTCCATTCAGGGGCGAACACCGGGGAGCTGCTTTTT; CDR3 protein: CSARDLHSGANTGELLF
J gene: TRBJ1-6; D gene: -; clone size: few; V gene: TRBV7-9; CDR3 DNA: TGTGCCAGCAGGGGCCGTGGGCTGGCGGATTCACCCCTCCACTTT; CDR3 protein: CASRGRGLADSPLHF
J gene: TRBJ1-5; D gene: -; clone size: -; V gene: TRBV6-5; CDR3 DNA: TGTGCCAGCAGTTACTCGAGAGGGGGGGGAAGCAATCAGCCCCAGCATTTT; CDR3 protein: CASSYSRGGGSNQPQHF
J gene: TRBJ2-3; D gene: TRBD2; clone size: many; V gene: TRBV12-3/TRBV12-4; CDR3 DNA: TGTGCCAGCACCCCCGGACTAGCGGGGGGGCGGCGCACAGATACGCAGTATTTT; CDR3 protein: CASTPGLAGGRRTDTQYF
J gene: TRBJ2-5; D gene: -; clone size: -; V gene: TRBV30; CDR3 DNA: TGTGCCTACGCCCGTATGGTGGAAGAGACCCAGTACTTC; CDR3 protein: CAYARMVEETQYF
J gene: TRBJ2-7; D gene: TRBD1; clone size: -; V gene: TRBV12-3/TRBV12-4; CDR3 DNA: TGTGCCAGCAGACTGGGACAGGGGCGGGAGCAGTACTTC; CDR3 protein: CASRLGQGREQYF
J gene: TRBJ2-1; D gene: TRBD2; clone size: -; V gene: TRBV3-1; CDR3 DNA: TGTGCCAGCAGCCAACGGAGCGGGGGGGGAGAGCAGTTCTTC; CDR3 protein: CASSQRSGGGEQFF
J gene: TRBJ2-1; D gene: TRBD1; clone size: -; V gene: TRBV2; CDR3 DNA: TGTGCCAGCAGTGAAGGGACAGGTTCCTACAATGAGCAGTTCTTC; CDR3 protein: CASSEGTGSYNEQFF
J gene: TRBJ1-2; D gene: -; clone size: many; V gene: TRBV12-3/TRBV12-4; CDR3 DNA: TGTGCCAGCAGCCTCACTTTGGGGGGTCGTCCGGACACCTTC; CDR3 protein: CASSLTLGGRPDTF
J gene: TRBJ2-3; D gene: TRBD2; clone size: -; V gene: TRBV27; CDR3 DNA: TGTGCCAGCAGTTTGGTTCTGTCGGGGCTAGCGGGGGGCTCCCAGGCCCCAGATACGCAGTATTTT; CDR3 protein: CASSLVLSGLAGGSQAPDTQYF
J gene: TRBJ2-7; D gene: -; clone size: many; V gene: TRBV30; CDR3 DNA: TGTGCCTGGAGTCAGGGAGACGAGCAGTACTTC; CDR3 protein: CAWSQGDEQYF
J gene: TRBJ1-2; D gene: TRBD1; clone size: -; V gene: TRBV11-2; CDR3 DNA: TGTGCCAGCAGCCAGGGGGGGAAAGGCTACACCTTC; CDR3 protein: CASSQGGKGYTF
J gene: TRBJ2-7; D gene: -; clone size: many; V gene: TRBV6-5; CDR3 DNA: TGTGCCAGCAGTTACGGACGCAGGAAATCCTACGAGCAGTACTTC; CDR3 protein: CASSYGRRKSYEQYF
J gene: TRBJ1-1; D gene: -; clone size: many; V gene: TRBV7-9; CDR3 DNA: TGTGCCAGCAGCCCAAGGATAGTGACGGGGCTGAACACTGAAGCTTTCTTT; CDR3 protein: CASSPRIVTGLNTEAFF
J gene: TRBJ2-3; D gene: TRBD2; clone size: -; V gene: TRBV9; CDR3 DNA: TGTGCCAGCAGCGGGGGGACTAGCGGGGGGAGGGTCACAGATACGCAGTATTTT; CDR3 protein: CASSGGTSGGRVTDTQYF
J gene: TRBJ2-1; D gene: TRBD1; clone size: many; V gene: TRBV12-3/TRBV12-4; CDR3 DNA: TGTGCCAGCAGTCAGTACAGGGGATCACACAATGAGCAGTTCTTC; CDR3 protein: CASSQYRGSHNEQFF
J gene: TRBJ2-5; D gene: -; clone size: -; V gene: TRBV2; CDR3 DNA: TGTGCCAGCAGGAGGGCCCCGGGAGAGACCCAGTACTTC; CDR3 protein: CASRRAPGETQYF
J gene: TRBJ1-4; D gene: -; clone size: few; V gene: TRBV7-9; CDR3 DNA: TGTGCCAGCAGCCTGCGCAGCGGGGCAACTAATGAAAAACTGTTTTTT; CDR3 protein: CASSLRSGATNEKLFF
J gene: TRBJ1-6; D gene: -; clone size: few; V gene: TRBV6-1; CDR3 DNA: TGTGCCAGCAGTCCCGGGACAAAGGGGAATTCACCCCTCCACTTT; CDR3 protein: CASSPGTKGNSPLHF
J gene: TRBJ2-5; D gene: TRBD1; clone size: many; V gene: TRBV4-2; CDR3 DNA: TGTGCCAGCAGCCAGCGACAGGGAGAGACCCAGTACTTC; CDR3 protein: CASSQRQGETQYF
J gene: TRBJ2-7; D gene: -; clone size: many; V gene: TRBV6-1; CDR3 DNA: TGTGCCAGCAGTGCCAGGACAGACTCCTACGAGCAGTACTTC; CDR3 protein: CASSARTDSYEQYF
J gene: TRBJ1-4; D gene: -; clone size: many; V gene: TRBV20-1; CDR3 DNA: TGCAGTGCTAGGGGACCGGGTAATGAAAAACTGTTTTTT; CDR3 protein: CSARGPGNEKLFF
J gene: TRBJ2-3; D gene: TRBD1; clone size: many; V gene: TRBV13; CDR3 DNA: TGTGCCAGCAGCTTAGTGGGACAGGGGCGTTCAACTAGCACAGATACGCAGTATTTT; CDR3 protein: CASSLVGQGRSTSTDTQYF